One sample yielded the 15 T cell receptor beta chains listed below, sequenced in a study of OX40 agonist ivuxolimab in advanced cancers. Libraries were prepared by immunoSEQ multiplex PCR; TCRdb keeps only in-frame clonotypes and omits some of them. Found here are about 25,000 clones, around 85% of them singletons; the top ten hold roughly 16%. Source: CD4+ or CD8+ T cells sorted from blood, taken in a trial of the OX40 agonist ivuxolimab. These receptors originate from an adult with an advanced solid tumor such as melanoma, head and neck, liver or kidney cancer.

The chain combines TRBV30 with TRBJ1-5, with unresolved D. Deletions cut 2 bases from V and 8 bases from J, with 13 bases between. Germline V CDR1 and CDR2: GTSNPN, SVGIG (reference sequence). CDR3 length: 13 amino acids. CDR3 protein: CAWSPGLGKPQHF. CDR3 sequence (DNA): TGTGCCTGGAGTCCCGGGTTAGGTAAGCCCCAGCATTTT.

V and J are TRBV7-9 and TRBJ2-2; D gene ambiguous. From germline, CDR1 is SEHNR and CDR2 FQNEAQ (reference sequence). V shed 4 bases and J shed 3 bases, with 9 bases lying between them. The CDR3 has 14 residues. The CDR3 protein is CASSSPLYTGELFF. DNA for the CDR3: TGTGCCAGCAGCTCACCCCTCTACACCGGGGAGCTGTTTTTT.

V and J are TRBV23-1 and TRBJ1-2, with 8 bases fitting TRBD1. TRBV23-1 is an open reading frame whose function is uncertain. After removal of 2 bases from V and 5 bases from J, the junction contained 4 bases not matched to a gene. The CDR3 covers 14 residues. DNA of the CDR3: TGCGCCAGCAGTCAAGTGGGGACAGGTTATGGCTACACCTTC. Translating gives CASSQVGTGYGYTF.

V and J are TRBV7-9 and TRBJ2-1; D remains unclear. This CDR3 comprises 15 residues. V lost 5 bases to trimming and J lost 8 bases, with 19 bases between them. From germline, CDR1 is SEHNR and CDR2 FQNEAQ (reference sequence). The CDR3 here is CASSEGLTLLDEQFF. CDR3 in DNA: TGTGCCAGCAGCGAAGGGTTAACGCTTCTGGATGAGCAGTTCTTC.

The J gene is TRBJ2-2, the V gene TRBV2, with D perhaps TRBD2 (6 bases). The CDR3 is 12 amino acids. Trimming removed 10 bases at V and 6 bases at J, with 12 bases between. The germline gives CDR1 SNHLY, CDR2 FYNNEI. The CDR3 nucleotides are TGTGCCATCCTGGGGGGACCCGGGGAGCTGTTTTTT. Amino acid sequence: CAILGGPGELFF. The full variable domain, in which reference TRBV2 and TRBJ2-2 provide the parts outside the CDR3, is EPEVTQTPSHQVTQMGQEVILRCVPISNHLYFYWYRQILGQKVEFLVSFYNNEISEKSEIFDDQFSVERPDGSNFTLKIRSTKLEDSAMYFCAILGGPGELFFGEGSRLTVL.

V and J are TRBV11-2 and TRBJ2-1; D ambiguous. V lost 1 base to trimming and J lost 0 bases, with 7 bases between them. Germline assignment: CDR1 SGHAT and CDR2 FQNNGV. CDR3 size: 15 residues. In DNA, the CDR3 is TGTGCCAGCAGCTTAGCCAGTAGCTCCTACAATGAGCAGTTCTTC. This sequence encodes CASSLASSSYNEQFF. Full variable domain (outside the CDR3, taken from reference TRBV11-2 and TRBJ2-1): EAGVAQSPRYKIIEKRQSVAFWCNPISGHATLYWYQQILGQGPKLLIQFQNNGVVDDSQLPKDRFSAERLKGVDSTLKIQPAKLEDSAVYLCASSLASSSYNEQFFGPGTRLTVL.

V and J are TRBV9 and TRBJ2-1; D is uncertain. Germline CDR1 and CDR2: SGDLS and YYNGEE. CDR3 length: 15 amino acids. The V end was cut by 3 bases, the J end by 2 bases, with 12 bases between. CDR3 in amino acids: CASSAKGSTYNEQFF. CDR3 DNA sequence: TGTGCCAGCAGCGCGAAGGGCAGCACCTACAATGAGCAGTTCTTC.

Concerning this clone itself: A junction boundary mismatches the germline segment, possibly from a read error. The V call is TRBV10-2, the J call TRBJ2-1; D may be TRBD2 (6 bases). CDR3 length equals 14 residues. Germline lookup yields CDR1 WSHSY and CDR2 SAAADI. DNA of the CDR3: TGCGCCAGCAGTGAGTCGAGGAGGGGAACCGGGACTCTCTTC. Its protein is CASSESRRGTGTLF.

CDR3 sequence reads: CASSSRTVSYEQYF. The CDR3 DNA follows: TGTGCCAGCAGTTCCCGGACTGTATCCTACGAGCAGTACTTC. The chain links TRBV28 to TRBJ2-5; D possibly corresponds to TRBD2 (5 bases). The DNA end is a closer match to TRBJ2-7, so the J assignment may be wrong. In germline, CDR1 is MDHEN, CDR2 SYDVKM. This CDR3 contains 14 residues.

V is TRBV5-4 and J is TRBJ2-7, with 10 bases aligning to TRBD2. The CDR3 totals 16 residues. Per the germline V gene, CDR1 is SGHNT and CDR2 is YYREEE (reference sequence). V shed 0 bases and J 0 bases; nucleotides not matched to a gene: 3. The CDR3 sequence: CASSLGLAGASYEQYF. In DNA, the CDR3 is TGTGCCAGCAGCTTGGGGCTAGCGGGGGCCTCCTACGAGCAGTACTTC.

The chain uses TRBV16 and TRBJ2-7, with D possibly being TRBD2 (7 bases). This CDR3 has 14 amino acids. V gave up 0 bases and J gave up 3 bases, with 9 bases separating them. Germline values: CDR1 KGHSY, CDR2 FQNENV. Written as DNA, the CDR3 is TGTGCCAGCAGCCAATCCGGGGGGCTCTACGAGCAGTACTTC. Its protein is CASSQSGGLYEQYF.

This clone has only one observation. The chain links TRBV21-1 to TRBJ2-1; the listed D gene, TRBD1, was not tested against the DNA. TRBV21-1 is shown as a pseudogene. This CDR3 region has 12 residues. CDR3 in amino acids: CASSKVRNEQFF. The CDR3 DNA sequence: TGTGCCAGCAGCAAAGTCAGGAATGAGCAGTTCTTC.

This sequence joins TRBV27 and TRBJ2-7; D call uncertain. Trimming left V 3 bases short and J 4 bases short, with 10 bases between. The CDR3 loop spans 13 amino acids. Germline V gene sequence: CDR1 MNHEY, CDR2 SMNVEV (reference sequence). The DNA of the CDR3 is TGTGCCAGCAGTTTCAGCCCTGTTTACGAGCAGTACTTC. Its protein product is CASSFSPVYEQYF.

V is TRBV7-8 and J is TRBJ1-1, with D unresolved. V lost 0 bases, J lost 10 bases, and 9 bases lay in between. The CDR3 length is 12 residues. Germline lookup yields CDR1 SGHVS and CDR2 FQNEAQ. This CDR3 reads CASSLALDGAFF. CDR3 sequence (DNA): TGTGCCAGCAGCTTAGCACTCGACGGAGCTTTCTTT. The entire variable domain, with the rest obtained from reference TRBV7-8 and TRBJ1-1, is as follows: GAGVSQSPRYKVAKRGQDVALRCDPISGHVSLFWYQQALGQGPEFLTYFQNEAQLDKSGLPSDRFFAERPEGSVSTLKIQRTQQEDSAVYLCASSLALDGAFFGQGTRLTVV.

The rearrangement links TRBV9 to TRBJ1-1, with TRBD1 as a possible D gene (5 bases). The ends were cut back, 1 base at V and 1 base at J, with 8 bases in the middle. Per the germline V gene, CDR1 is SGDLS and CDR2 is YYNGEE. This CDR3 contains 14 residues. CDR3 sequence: CASSVSGGNTEAFF. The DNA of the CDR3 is TGTGCCAGCAGCGTATCCGGGGGGAACACTGAAGCTTTCTTT.